Listed below are T cell receptor beta chains from one sample, sequenced in a study of CD4+ T cells in melanoma. Produced via immunoSEQ multiplex PCR; TCRdb's table is partial and in-frame only. The sample includes 140,000 or so clones, roughly 91% seen only once; the top ten take about 1.5%. The receptors shown here come from a human donor with melanoma. The CDR3 runs from the conserved cysteine through the conserved F or W.

TRBJ2-5 TRBV2 CASSDQLGVGEETQYF
TRBJ2-2 TRBV11-2 CASSLGLAGNTGELFF
TRBJ2-3 TRBV18 CASSQRTFTDTQYF
TRBJ1-2 TRBV10-3 CAISELGQGAYGYTF
TRBJ2-7 TRBV5-6 CASSSTGSTYEQYF
TRBJ1-5 TRBV7-2 CASSLISGPQHF
TRBJ1-2 TRBV5-4 CASSLAVDGRYGYTF
TRBJ1-5 TRBV19 CASSIGWGDRNQPQHF
TRBJ1-2 TRBV19 CASRRELTTNYGYTF
TRBJ2-3 TRBV7-9 CASSLGSGPSTDTQYF
TRBJ2-2 TRBV5-1 CASSLVGPDTGELFF
TRBJ1-1 TRBV19 CASTYRELMNTEAFF
TRBJ1-5 TRBV4-1 CASSQSQGGQPQHF
TRBJ2-3 TRBV5-1 CASSLTRFTDTQYF
TRBJ2-3 TRBV29-1 CSVGGVNTDTQYF
TRBJ2-5 TRBV27 CASSLLSSGGLAVTQYF
TRBJ1-1 TRBV18 CASSPGTEAFF
TRBJ2-2 TRBV30 CAWNPGGAGSGELFF
TRBJ2-5 TRBV7-9 CASSLVARQETQYF
TRBJ1-2 TRBV7-8 CASSSGTGGGFEGYTF
TRBJ2-1 TRBV6-1 CASSEQAGSYNEQFF
TRBJ1-5 TRBV19 CASRKDRNQPQHF
TRBJ1-2 TRBV5-4 CASSLRGNNGYTF
TRBJ2-5 TRBV2 CASRLGAAETQYF
TRBJ1-2 TRBV6-1 CASSEQGGDYGYTF
TRBJ2-1 TRBV19 CASSMTGRAGEQFF
TRBJ1-1 TRBV6-8 CASAKGQPRETEAFF
TRBJ2-3 TRBV5-1 CASSYGLSSLSTDTQYF
TRBJ1-1 TRBV25-1 CASSVRDNTEAFF
TRBJ2-7 TRBV2 CASSEQGQGTYEQYF
TRBJ1-2 TRBV5-6 CASSLQGALHYGYTF
TRBJ1-6 TRBV27 CASSSGTGNNSPLHF
TRBJ1-2 TRBV5-1 CASSLLPGAPSYGYTF
TRBJ2-3 TRBV6-5 CASSYSAKSTDTQYF
TRBJ2-6 TRBV11-2 CASSLQGSAGANVLTF
TRBJ2-7 TRBV12-5 CASGSGGARYEQYF
TRBJ1-2 TRBV15 CATSRDAGFYGYTF
TRBJ2-1 TRBV4-2 CASSPQPLASSYNEQFF